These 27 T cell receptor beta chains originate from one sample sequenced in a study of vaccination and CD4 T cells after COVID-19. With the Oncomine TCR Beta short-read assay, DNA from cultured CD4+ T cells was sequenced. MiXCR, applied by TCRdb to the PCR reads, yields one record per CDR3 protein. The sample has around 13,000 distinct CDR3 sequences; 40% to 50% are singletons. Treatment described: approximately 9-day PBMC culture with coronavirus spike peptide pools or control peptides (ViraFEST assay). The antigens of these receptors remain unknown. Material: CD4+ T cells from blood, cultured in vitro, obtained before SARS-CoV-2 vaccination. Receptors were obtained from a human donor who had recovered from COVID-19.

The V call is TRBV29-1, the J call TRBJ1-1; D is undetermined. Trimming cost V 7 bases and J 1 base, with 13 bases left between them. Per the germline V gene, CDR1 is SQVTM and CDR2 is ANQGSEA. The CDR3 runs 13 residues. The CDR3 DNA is TGCAGCGCGGGCCCTAACGGGAACACTGAAGCTTTCTTT. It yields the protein CSAGPNGNTEAFF. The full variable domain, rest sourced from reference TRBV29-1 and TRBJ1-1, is SAVISQKPSRDICQRGTSLTIQCQVDSQVTMMFWYRQQPGQSLTLIATANQGSEATYESGFVIDKFPISRPNLTFSTLTVSNMSPEDSSIYLCSAGPNGNTEAFFGQGTRLTVV.

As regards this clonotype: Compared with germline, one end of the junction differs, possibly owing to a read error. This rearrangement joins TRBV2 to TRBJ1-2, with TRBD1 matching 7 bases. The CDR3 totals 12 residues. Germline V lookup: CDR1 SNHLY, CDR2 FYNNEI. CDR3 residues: CASSGGQPSLSF. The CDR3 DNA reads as TGTGCCAGCAGTGGGGGACAGCCATCCCTATCCTTC.

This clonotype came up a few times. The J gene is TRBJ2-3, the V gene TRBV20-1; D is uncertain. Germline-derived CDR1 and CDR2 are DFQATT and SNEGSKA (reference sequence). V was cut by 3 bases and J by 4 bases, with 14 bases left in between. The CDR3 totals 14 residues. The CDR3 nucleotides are TGCAGTGCTAGGTTGGCGGCCCCCGCAGATACGCAGTATTTT. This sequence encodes CSARLAAPADTQYF.

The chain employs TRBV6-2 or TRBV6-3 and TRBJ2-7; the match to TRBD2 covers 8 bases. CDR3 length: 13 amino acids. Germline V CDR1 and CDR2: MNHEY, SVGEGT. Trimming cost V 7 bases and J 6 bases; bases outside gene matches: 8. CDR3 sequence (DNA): TGTGCCAGCAATCGGGGGGGGCTTTCCGAGCAGTACTTC. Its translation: CASNRGGLSEQYF.

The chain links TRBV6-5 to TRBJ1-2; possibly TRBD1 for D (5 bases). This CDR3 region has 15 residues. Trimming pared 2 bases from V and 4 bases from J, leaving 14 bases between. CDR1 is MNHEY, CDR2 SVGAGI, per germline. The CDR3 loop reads CASSYGAGRGYGYTF. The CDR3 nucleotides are TGTGCCAGCAGTTACGGGGCCGGGCGCGGCTATGGCTACACCTTC.

The CDR3 DNA follows: TGTGCCAGCAGTTACGACAGGAGCTCCTATAATTCACCCCTCCACTTT. Translating it yields CASSYDRSSYNSPLHF. The chain carries TRBV6-2 or TRBV6-3 and TRBJ1-6; D is perhaps TRBD1 (6 bases). Deletions cut 2 bases from V and 0 bases from J, with 8 bases between. The V gene's germline CDR1 is MNHEY and CDR2 SVGEGT. The CDR3 is 16 residues long.

The CDR3 loop reads CASRSGGRADTQYF. The CDR3 DNA reads TGTGCCAGCAGGTCGGGGGGGCGGGCAGATACGCAGTATTTT. The rearrangement links TRBV5-4 to TRBJ2-3, with 8 nucleotides matching TRBD2. Trimming at V came to 5 bases and at J to 4 bases, leaving 6 bases not matched to a gene. CDR1 is SGHNT, CDR2 YYREEE, per germline (reference sequence). The CDR3 sequence is 14 residues long.

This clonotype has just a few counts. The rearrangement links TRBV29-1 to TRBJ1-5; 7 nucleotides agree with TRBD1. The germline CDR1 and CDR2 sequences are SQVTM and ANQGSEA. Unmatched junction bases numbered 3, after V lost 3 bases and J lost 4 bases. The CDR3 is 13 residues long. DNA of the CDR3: TGCAGCGTTGAGCCAGGGGGGAATCAGCCCCAGCATTTT. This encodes CSVEPGGNQPQHF.

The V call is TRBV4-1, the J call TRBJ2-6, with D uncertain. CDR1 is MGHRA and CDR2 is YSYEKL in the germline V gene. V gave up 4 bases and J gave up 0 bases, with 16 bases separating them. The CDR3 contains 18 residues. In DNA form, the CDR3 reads TGCGCCAGCAGCCGGCCCGTGGACCGACTCTCTGGGGCCAACGTCCTGACTTTC. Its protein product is CASSRPVDRLSGANVLTF.

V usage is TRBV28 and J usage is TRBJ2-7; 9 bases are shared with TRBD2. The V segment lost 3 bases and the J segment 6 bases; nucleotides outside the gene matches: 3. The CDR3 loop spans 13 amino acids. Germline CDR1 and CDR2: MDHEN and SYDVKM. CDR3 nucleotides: TGTGCCAGCAGTTTTAGCGGGAGTAGCGAGCAGTACTTC. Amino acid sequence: CASSFSGSSEQYF.

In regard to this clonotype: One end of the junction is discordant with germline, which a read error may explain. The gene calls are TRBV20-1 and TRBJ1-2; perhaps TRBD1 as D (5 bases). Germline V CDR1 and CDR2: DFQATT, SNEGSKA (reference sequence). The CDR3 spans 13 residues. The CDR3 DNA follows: TGCGGTGCTTACAAGGACAAGTACTATGGCTACACCTTC. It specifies CGAYKDKYYGYTF.

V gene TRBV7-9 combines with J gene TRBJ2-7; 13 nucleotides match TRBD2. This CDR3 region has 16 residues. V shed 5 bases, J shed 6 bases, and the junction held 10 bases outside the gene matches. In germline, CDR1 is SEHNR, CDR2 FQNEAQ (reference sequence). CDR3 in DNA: TGTGCCAGCAGCCCCCTTAAACTAGCGGGAGGGCTCGAGCAGTACTTC. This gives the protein CASSPLKLAGGLEQYF.

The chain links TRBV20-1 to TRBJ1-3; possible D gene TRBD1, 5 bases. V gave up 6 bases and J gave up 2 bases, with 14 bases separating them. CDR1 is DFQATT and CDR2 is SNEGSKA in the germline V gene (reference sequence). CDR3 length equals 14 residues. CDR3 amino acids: CSASGTLAGNTIYF. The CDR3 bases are TGCAGTGCGAGTGGGACCCTGGCTGGAAACACCATATATTTT.

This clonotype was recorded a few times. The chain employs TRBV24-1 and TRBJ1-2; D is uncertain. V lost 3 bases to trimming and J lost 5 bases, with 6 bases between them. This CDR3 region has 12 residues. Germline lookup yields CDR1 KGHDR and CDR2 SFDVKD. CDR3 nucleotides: TGTGCCACCAGTGATCCGGGGTATGGCTACACCTTC. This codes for CATSDPGYGYTF.

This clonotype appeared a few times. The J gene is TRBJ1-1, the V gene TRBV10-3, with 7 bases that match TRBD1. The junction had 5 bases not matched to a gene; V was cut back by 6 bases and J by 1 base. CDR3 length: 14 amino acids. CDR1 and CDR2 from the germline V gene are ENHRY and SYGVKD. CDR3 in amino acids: CAIRARGENTEAFF. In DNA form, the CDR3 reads TGTGCCATCAGGGCCAGGGGGGAGAACACTGAAGCTTTCTTT.

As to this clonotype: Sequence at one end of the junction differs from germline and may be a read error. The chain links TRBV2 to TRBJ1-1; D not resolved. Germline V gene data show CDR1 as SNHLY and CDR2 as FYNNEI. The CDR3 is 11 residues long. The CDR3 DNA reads TGTGCCAGTAGACTTACCTACGGGATGATTTTT. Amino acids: CASRLTYGMIF.

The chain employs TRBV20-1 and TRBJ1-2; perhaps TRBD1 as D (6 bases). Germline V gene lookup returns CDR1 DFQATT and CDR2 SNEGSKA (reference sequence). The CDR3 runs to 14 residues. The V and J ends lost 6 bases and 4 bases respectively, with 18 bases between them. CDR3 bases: TGCAGTGCCGAGGACAGCCTTGGCGGCTATGGCTACACCTTC. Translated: CSAEDSLGGYGYTF.

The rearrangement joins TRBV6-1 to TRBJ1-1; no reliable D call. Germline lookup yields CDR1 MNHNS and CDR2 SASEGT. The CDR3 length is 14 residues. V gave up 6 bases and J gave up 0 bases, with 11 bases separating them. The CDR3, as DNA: TGTGCCAGCAGCATGGCCGGTGTGAACACTGAAGCTTTCTTT. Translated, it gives CASSMAGVNTEAFF.

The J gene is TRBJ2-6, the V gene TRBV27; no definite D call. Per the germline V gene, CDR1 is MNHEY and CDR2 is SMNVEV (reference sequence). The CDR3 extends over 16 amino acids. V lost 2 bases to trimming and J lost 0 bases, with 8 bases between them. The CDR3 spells CASSLEGVSGANVLTF. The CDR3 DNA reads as TGTGCCAGCAGTTTAGAAGGTGTCTCTGGGGCCAACGTCCTGACTTTC.

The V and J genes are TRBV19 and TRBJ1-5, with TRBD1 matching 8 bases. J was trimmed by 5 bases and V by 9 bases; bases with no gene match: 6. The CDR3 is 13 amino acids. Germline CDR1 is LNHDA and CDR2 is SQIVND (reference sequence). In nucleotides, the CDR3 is TGTGCCAGCCGACAGGGGAACGATCAGCCCCAGCATTTT. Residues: CASRQGNDQPQHF.

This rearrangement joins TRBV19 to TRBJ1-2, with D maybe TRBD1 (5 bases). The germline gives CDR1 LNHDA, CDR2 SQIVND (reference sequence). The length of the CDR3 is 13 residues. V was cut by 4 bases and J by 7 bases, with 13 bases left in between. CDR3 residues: CASSTDSDSGYTF. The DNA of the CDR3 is TGTGCCAGTAGTACTGACAGCGACTCTGGCTACACCTTC.

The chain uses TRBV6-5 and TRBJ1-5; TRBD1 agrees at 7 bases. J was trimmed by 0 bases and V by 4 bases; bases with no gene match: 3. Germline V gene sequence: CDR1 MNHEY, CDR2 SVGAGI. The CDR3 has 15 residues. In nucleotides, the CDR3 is TGTGCCAGCAGTTCGGGACAGTATAGCAATCAGCCCCAGCATTTT. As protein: CASSSGQYSNQPQHF.

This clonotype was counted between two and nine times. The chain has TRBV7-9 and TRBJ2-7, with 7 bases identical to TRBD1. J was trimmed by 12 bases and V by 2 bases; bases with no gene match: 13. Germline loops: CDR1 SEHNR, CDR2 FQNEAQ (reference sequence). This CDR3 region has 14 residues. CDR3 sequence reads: CASSLSILGQRLYF. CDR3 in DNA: TGTGCCAGCAGCTTAAGTATCTTGGGACAGCGACTGTACTTC.

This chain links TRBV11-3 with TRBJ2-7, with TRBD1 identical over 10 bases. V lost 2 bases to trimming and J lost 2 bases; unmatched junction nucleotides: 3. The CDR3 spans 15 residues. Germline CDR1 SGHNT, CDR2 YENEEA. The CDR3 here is CASSLRGQGTYEQYF. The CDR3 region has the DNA TGTGCCAGCAGCTTAAGGGGACAGGGGACCTACGAGCAGTACTTC. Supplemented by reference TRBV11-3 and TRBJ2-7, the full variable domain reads EAGVVQSPRYKIIEKKQPVAFWCNPISGHNTLYWYLQNLGQGPELLIRYENEEAVDDSQLPKDRFSAERLKGVDSTLKIQPAELGDSAVYLCASSLRGQGTYEQYFGPGTRLTVT.

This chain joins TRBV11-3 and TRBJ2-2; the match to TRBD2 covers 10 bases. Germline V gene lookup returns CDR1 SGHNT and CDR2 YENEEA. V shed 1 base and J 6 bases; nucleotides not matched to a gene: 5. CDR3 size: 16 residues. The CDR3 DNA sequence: TGTGCCAGCAGCTTAGCAGCGGGAGGGATGGCCGGGGAGCTGTTTTTT. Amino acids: CASSLAAGGMAGELFF.

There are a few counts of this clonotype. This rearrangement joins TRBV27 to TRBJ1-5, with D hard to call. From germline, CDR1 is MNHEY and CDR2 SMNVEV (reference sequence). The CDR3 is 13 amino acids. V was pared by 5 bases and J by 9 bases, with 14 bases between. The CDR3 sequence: CASSATEWGPQHF. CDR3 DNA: TGTGCCAGCAGTGCCACGGAGTGGGGGCCCCAGCATTTT.

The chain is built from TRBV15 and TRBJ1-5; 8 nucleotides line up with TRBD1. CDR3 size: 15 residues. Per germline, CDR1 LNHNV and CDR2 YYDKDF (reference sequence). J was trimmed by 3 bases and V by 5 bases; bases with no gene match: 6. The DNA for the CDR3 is TGTGCCACCAGCTTATGGGGACAGGCCAATCAGCCCCAGCATTTT. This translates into CATSLWGQANQPQHF.